Given below is one T cell receptor beta chain in context. What it binds is not known. This sample stems from a study of cytomegalovirus exposure and HLA in healthy donors. This PCR relied on a set of 60 Vbeta primers and 13 Jbeta primers. Produced via immunoSEQ multiplex PCR; TCRdb's table is partial and in-frame only. The sample shows about 200,000 clones, roughly 80% of them seen only once. Findings of the study overall: Sequencing likely produced, as an artifact, a cluster of highly shared sequence variants. Later on, a genetic analysis was performed. It linked a missense variant in DCLRE1C with V- and J-gene trimming of TCR beta. Previously analyzed data showed that most TCR beta V segments were productive at a frequency of about 90% or about 30%.

Deletions cut 5 bases from V and 5 bases from J, with 13 bases between. Germline V gives CDR1 SEHNR, CDR2 FQNEAQ (reference sequence). The CDR3 runs to 14 residues. This sequence joins TRBV7-9 and TRBJ2-1; D perhaps matches TRBD2 (6 bases). Sequencing was performed on PBMCs. This sequence was found in a man aged 25 to 40 in good health and CMV-seronegative. CDR3 in amino acids: CASSRWGENNEQFF. The CDR3 DNA is TGTGCCAGCAGCCGATGGGGGGAAAACAATGAGCAGTTCTTC.